The 26 T cell receptor beta chains in this list originate from one sample, sequenced in a study of shared clonotypes between healthy human individuals. Using immunoSEQ multiplex PCR, the repertoire was profiled, and TCRdb retains in-frame clones only, with some absent. The sample gives 2 million to 2.5 million clones, more than 80% of which show up once; 0.39% is in the top ten. The sample comprised naive CD4+ T cells from PBMCs. Subset denoted: CD45RA+ positively selected. Receptor source: a man aged 18 to 35 in good health. Some clones in this sample may be carry-over from other donors' samples.

Only one count was recorded for this clone. Other nucleotide sequences from this sample produce the same CDR3. The rearrangement uses TRBV27 and TRBJ2-6; D gene unclear. Germline V gene sequence: CDR1 MNHEY, CDR2 SMNVEV (reference sequence). The CDR3 is made up of 14 amino acids. V was shortened by 6 bases and J by 1 base, with 7 bases between the two germline ends. CDR3: CASSLLSGANVLTF. Here the CDR3 DNA reads TGTGCCAGCAGCCTCCTATCTGGGGCCAACGTCCTGACTTTC.

The V and J genes are TRBV5-8 and TRBJ2-1; D unresolved. CDR1 is SGHTS, CDR2 YDEGEE, per germline. The CDR3 contains 15 residues. V gave up 2 bases and J gave up 4 bases, with 13 bases separating them. CDR3 region: CASSFPQDAYNEQFF. The CDR3 DNA sequence: TGTGCCAGCAGCTTTCCGCAGGACGCATACAATGAGCAGTTCTTC.

The chain has TRBV27 and TRBJ2-7, with 9 bases that match TRBD1. Germline-derived CDR1 and CDR2 are MNHEY and SMNVEV (reference sequence). The CDR3 has 16 amino acids. The junction had 7 bases not matched to a gene; V was cut back by 2 bases and J by 2 bases. CDR3 residues: CASSLTPGQGPYEQYF. The CDR3 coding sequence is TGTGCCAGCAGTTTAACGCCGGGACAGGGCCCCTACGAGCAGTACTTC.

This chain uses TRBV2 with TRBJ2-7; a possible D gene is TRBD2 (6 bases). The V end was cut by 4 bases, the J end by 6 bases, with 16 bases between. The CDR3 is 14 amino acids. Germline CDR1 SNHLY, CDR2 FYNNEI. The CDR3 protein is CASSGDSSGSEQYF. DNA of the CDR3: TGTGCCAGCAGTGGGGACTCCTCAGGGAGCGAGCAGTACTTC.

This rearrangement joins TRBV4-3 to TRBJ1-2; D remains unclear. In germline, CDR1 is LGHNA, CDR2 YSLEER. The germline V and J ends were trimmed by 1 base and 5 bases, with 20 bases remaining between them. CDR3 size: 17 residues. The CDR3 is CASSQGQNEGLEYGYTF. Written as DNA, the CDR3 is TGCGCCAGCAGCCAAGGTCAAAATGAGGGCTTAGAGTATGGCTACACCTTC.

The V gene is TRBV5-1, the J gene TRBJ2-2, with D possibly being TRBD1 (6 bases). The CDR3 contains 15 residues. V was shortened by 2 bases and J by 5 bases, with 13 bases between the two germline ends. Germline V CDR1 and CDR2: SGHRS, YFSETQ. In DNA form, the CDR3 reads TGCGCCAGCAGCTTTCTCGACAGGACGACCGGGGAGCTGTTTTTT. As protein: CASSFLDRTTGELFF.

The CDR3 nucleotides are TGTGCCAGCAGCCCAGGACAGGGGAGGGTACTGGAGCTGTTTTTT. Protein sequence: CASSPGQGRVLELFF. V is TRBV7-2 and J is TRBJ2-2, with TRBD1 identical over 9 bases. The CDR3 contains 15 residues. Trimming cost V 5 bases and J 10 bases; bases outside gene matches: 11. Germline CDR1 SGHTA, CDR2 FQGNSA. Full variable domain (outside the CDR3, taken from reference TRBV7-2 and TRBJ2-2): GAGVSQSPSNKVTEKGKDVELRCDPISGHTALYWYRQSLGQGLEFLIYFQGNSAPDKSGLPSDRFSAERTGGSVSTLTIQRTQQEDSAVYLCASSPGQGRVLELFFGEGSRLTVL.

This clone has a handful of counts. The V call is TRBV7-2, the J call TRBJ2-7, with D possibly matching TRBD2 (5 bases). This CDR3 has 13 residues. The V gene's germline CDR1 is SGHTA and CDR2 FQGNSA. The V gene lost 4 bases and the J gene lost 6 bases, with 13 bases spanning the gap. The CDR3 bases are TGTGCCAGCAGCTCGGACTGGTCCGGCGAGCAGTACTTC. Amino acids: CASSSDWSGEQYF.

Turning to this clone: A much bigger clone sits one base away, suggesting this may be a read error. V usage is TRBV11-3 and J usage is TRBJ1-1; D remains ambiguous. V lost 3 bases and J 1 base, leaving 6 bases between the germline ends. CDR3 length equals 13 residues. CDR1 is SGHNT, CDR2 YENEEA, per germline. CDR3 loop: CASSFDENTEAFF. CDR3 nucleotides: TGTGCCAGCAGCTTCGACGAGAACACTGAAGCTTTCTTT. The entire variable domain, with the rest obtained from reference TRBV11-3 and TRBJ1-1, is as follows: EAGVVQSPRYKIIEKKQPVAFWCNPISGHNTLYWYLQNLGQGPELLIRYENEEAVDDSQLPKDRFSAERLKGVDSTLKIQPAELGDSAVYLCASSFDENTEAFFGQGTRLTVV.

This chain joins TRBV7-2 and TRBJ2-1; D might be TRBD1 or TRBD2, each matching 5 bases. CDR3 length equals 13 residues. Germline values: CDR1 SGHTA, CDR2 FQGNSA. V lost 2 bases and J 15 bases, leaving 17 bases between the germline ends. CDR3 in amino acids: CASSLTGVLGVFF. The CDR3 nucleotides are TGTGCCAGCAGCTTAACCGGAGTCTTGGGGGTGTTCTTC.

The gene calls are TRBV5-4 and TRBJ2-7; TRBD2 agrees at 10 bases. The CDR3 is made up of 16 amino acids. V gave up 3 bases and J gave up 2 bases; unmatched junction bases: 8. Germline CDR1 reads SGHNT; CDR2 reads YYREEE (reference sequence). The CDR3 is CASSSSSGRGPYEQYF. Here the CDR3 DNA reads TGTGCCAGCAGCTCCTCGAGCGGGAGGGGGCCCTACGAGCAGTACTTC.

V is TRBV18 and J is TRBJ1-1; no definite D call. The CDR3 totals 14 residues. The V end was cut by 0 bases, the J end by 5 bases, with 10 bases between. Looked up from germline, CDR1 is KGHSH and CDR2 is LQKENI. The CDR3 protein is CASSPPAARTEAFF. In nucleotides, the CDR3 is TGTGCCAGCTCACCACCGGCCGCGCGGACTGAAGCTTTCTTT.

The V gene is TRBV6-6, the J gene TRBJ1-4; D might be TRBD1 (6 bases). CDR3 size: 14 residues. The germline V gene has CDR1 MNHNY and CDR2 SVGAGI (reference sequence). The V and J ends lost 6 bases and 7 bases respectively, with 15 bases between them. CDR3 sequence (DNA): TGTGCCAGCAGCCCCGCCGGGACAAGTGAAAAACTGTTTTTT. It yields the protein CASSPAGTSEKLFF.

DNA of the CDR3: TGTGCCAGCAGCCTGGACAGGCTTGCTAACTATGGCTACACCTTC. It is translated as CASSLDRLANYGYTF. The V and J genes are TRBV7-8 and TRBJ1-2; 7 bases align to TRBD1. Trimming removed 5 bases from V and 0 bases from J; junction bases left unmatched: 6. CDR3 size: 15 residues. Germline values: CDR1 SGHVS, CDR2 FQNEAQ.

This chain uses TRBV21-1 with TRBJ1-2. TRBV21-1 is a pseudogene segment. This CDR3 region has 10 residues. Written as DNA, the CDR3 is TGTGCCAGCCCACTGGATGGCTACACCTTC. This sequence encodes CASPLDGYTF.

This chain uses TRBV7-7 with TRBJ2-7; D ambiguous. The V end was cut by 0 bases, the J end by 3 bases, with 3 bases between. CDR1 and CDR2 from the germline V gene are SSHAT and FNYEAQ (reference sequence). The CDR3 is 12 amino acids. CDR3 region: CASSLADYEQYF. The CDR3 nucleotides are TGTGCCAGCAGCTTAGCCGACTACGAGCAGTACTTC.

This chain uses TRBV5-1 with TRBJ1-1; 10 nucleotides match TRBD1. The CDR3 runs 15 residues. Germline V gives CDR1 SGHRS, CDR2 YFSETQ. Losses at the gene ends were 4 bases for V and 5 bases for J; bases not matched to a gene: 8. The CDR3 sequence is CASSGRQGAKTEAFF. The CDR3 nucleotides are TGCGCCAGCAGCGGACGACAGGGGGCTAAGACTGAAGCTTTCTTT.

This rearrangement joins TRBV7-2 to TRBJ2-7; possibly TRBD1 for D (6 bases). V lost 5 bases and J lost 3, with 20 bases in between. The CDR3 is made up of 16 amino acids. The V gene's germline CDR1 is SGHTA and CDR2 FQGNSA. CDR3 DNA sequence: TGTGCCAGCAGCCCGCAGGTGGGGACAAGATACTACGAGCAGTACTTC. Protein: CASSPQVGTRYYEQYF. Complete variable domain (other parts from reference TRBV7-2 and TRBJ2-7): GAGVSQSPSNKVTEKGKDVELRCDPISGHTALYWYRQSLGQGLEFLIYFQGNSAPDKSGLPSDRFSAERTGGSVSTLTIQRTQQEDSAVYLCASSPQVGTRYYEQYFGPGTRLTVT.

The chain has TRBV4-1 and TRBJ1-2; D gene unclear. The CDR3 is 14 amino acids. With 0 bases removed from V and 4 bases from J, the gap between germline ends came to 9 bases. From germline, CDR1 is MGHRA and CDR2 YSYEKL. The CDR3 coding sequence is TGCGCCAGCAGCCAAGAGGGGTTTCCCTATGGCTACACCTTC. Its translation: CASSQEGFPYGYTF.

This chain uses TRBV4-1 with TRBJ2-5; the match to TRBD1 covers 7 bases. The J call may be faulty, since TRBJ2-7 better matches the DNA end. Germline assignment: CDR1 MGHRA and CDR2 YSYEKL. The CDR3 has 15 residues. The CDR3 sequence: CASSQPPTGTYEQYF. The CDR3 coding sequence is TGCGCCAGCAGCCAACCTCCGACAGGGACCTACGAGCAGTACTTC.

The chain combines TRBV9 with TRBJ1-4, with D unresolved. This CDR3 spans 14 amino acids. V was pared by 4 bases and J by 7 bases, with 14 bases between. Looked up from germline, CDR1 is SGDLS and CDR2 is YYNGEE. CDR3 sequence reads: CASSPPGGSEKLFF. CDR3 DNA sequence: TGTGCCAGCAGCCCTCCGGGAGGGAGTGAAAAACTGTTTTTT. Looking up the rest from reference TRBV9 and TRBJ1-4 gives the full variable domain: DSGVTQTPKHLITATGQRVTLRCSPRSGDLSVYWYQQSLDQGLQFLIQYYNGEERAKGNILERFSAQQFPDLHSELNLSSLELGDSALYFCASSPPGGSEKLFFGSGTQLSVL.

The CDR3 DNA reads as TGTGCCAGCAGCCGAACATCCGATTTTATGCGTGAGCAGTTCTTC. Translating it yields CASSRTSDFMREQFF. V is TRBV9 and J is TRBJ2-1; no firm D call. Germline assignment: CDR1 SGDLS and CDR2 YYNGEE. This CDR3 comprises 15 residues. V was shortened by 4 bases and J by 9 bases, with 20 bases between the two germline ends.

Here the CDR3 DNA reads TGTGCCAGCAGTGACCAACCAACAGGGGCGCAGACTGAAGCTTTCTTT. This sequence encodes CASSDQPTGAQTEAFF. V and J are TRBV25-1 and TRBJ1-1; 7 nucleotides match TRBD1. The CDR3 contains 16 residues. Germline trimming cut 3 bases from V and 5 bases from J; bases unmatched to any gene: 12. Germline V gene sequence: CDR1 MGHDK, CDR2 SYGVNS.

The chain recombines TRBV11-2 with TRBJ1-3, with TRBD1 identical over 7 bases. Germline CDR1 SGHAT, CDR2 FQNNGV. With V trimmed by 5 bases and J by 2 bases, 15 bases remained unmatched. This CDR3 has 18 residues. The CDR3 nucleotides read TGTGCCAGCAGCCTCAAGTCGTCACAGGGGAGAACTGGAAACACCATATATTTT. Protein sequence: CASSLKSSQGRTGNTIYF.

The chain couples TRBV4-1 to TRBJ2-5; 8 bases map to TRBD2. This CDR3 is 17 amino acids long. CDR1 and CDR2 from the germline V gene are MGHRA and YSYEKL. V gave up 1 base and J gave up 4 bases; unmatched junction bases: 11. The CDR3 loop is CASSQGLAGSYGETQYF. CDR3 DNA: TGCGCCAGCAGCCAAGGCCTAGCGGGTTCCTACGGAGAGACCCAGTACTTC.

This clone was counted a few times. The same CDR3 arises from other DNA sequences in this sample as well. This chain uses TRBV7-9 with TRBJ1-2; no clear D gene. There are 12 residues in the CDR3. Germline CDR1 reads SEHNR; CDR2 reads FQNEAQ (reference sequence). V was pared by 0 bases and J by 6 bases, with 5 bases between. CDR3 sequence reads: CASSLARDGYTF. For the CDR3, the DNA is TGTGCCAGCAGCTTAGCTCGGGATGGCTACACCTTC.